The 7 T cell receptor beta chains listed next were all sequenced from one sample in a study of blood T cell repertoires in COVID-19. Method: immunoSEQ multiplex PCR; TCRdb's copy keeps in-frame clones and lacks some. In the table there are fewer than 300,000 clones, more than 85% of which are singletons. The sequencing sample was made of peripheral blood. All receptors come from a man younger than 40 with acute or convalescent COVID-19.

The V and J genes are TRBV5-1 and TRBJ2-3, with D possibly TRBD1 on 5 matching bases. Per germline, CDR1 SGHRS and CDR2 YFSETQ. This CDR3 spans 12 amino acids. V gave up 2 bases and J gave up 11 bases, with 12 bases separating them. The CDR3 DNA sequence: TGCGCCAGCAGCTTCTACTGGGGCAAGCAGTATTTT. Translating it yields CASSFYWGKQYF.

The rearrangement uses TRBV28 and TRBJ1-1, with D unclear. Trimming pared 6 bases from V and 4 bases from J, leaving 9 bases between. CDR3 size: 12 residues. CDR1 and CDR2 (germline): MDHEN, SYDVKM. The CDR3 protein is CASRPSGTEAFF. CDR3 DNA: TGTGCCAGCAGACCTTCGGGCACTGAAGCTTTCTTT.

This clone was observed once. This chain uses TRBV10-3 with TRBJ2-3; 9 bases fit TRBD2. Germline-derived CDR1 and CDR2 are ENHRY and SYGVKD. This CDR3 spans 19 amino acids. Trimming at V came to 6 bases and at J to 3 bases, leaving 19 bases not matched to a gene. For the CDR3, the DNA is TGTGCCATCAGCCCGAAAACCCCACTCTCTAGCGGGATTACAGATACGCAGTATTTT. It codes for CAISPKTPLSSGITDTQYF.

The chain links TRBV19 to TRBJ2-7; 10 nucleotides agree with TRBD1. V lost 6 bases and J lost 5; bases outside the gene matches: 4. Germline CDR1 and CDR2: LNHDA and SQIVND (reference sequence). The CDR3 contains 13 residues. This CDR3 is CASRGTGAHEQYF. For the CDR3, the DNA is TGTGCCAGTAGGGGGACAGGGGCTCACGAGCAGTACTTC.

The V call is TRBV18, the J call TRBJ2-3, with a tentative D call TRBD2 (6 bases). CDR3 length equals 17 residues. The V and J ends lost 2 bases and 3 bases respectively, with 18 bases between them. Germline V lookup: CDR1 KGHSH, CDR2 LQKENI. CDR3: CASSPVLAGKRTDTQYF. In nucleotides, the CDR3 is TGTGCCAGCTCACCAGTTCTGGCGGGAAAAAGGACAGATACGCAGTATTTT. Drawing the rest from reference TRBV18 and TRBJ2-3, the complete variable domain is NAGVMQNPRHLVRRRGQEARLRCSPMKGHSHVYWYRQLPEEGLKFMVYLQKENIIDESGMPKERFSAEFPKEGPSILRIQQVVRGDSAAYFCASSPVLAGKRTDTQYFGPGTRLTVL.

This rearrangement joins TRBV30 to TRBJ2-5; 11 bases are a match to TRBD1. Per the germline V gene, CDR1 is GTSNPN and CDR2 is SVGIG (reference sequence). V shed 3 bases, J shed 4 bases, and the junction held 7 bases outside the gene matches. The CDR3 totals 15 residues. CDR3 sequence: CAWSIGQGAGETQYF. CDR3 nucleotides: TGTGCCTGGAGCATCGGACAGGGGGCGGGAGAGACCCAGTACTTC.

V is TRBV10-3 and J is TRBJ2-7; maybe TRBD1 (6 bases). Looked up from germline, CDR1 is ENHRY and CDR2 is SYGVKD. V was pared by 5 bases and J by 5 bases, with 13 bases between. The CDR3 sequence is 13 residues long. DNA for the CDR3: TGTGCCATCAGTCAACAGGGAGACGACGAGCAGTACTTC. Protein sequence: CAISQQGDDEQYF.